The next 7 T cell receptor beta chains were all read from a single sample in a study of cytomegalovirus exposure and HLA in healthy donors (dated by TCRdb to about 2017). Receptors were amplified or captured by the immunoSEQ multiplex PCR assay. The multiplex PCR relied on a mix of 60 forward primers for TCR Vbeta segments and 13 reverse primers for TCR Jbeta segments. Held by TCRdb, this immuneACCESS table contains in-frame sequences only and omits some clones. Under half of the omission traces to an unresolved V gene where checked; the cause of the rest is unknown. The sample has 90,000 to 100,000 clones on record, about 81% of them singletons. 1.4% of the sample is held by the ten biggest clonotypes. The sequenced sample consisted of PBMCs. The receptors derive from a man in his forties or fifties in good health and CMV-seronegative.

A single count supports this clone. The V call is TRBV19, the J call TRBJ2-2, with D perhaps matching TRBD2 (5 bases). This CDR3 has 13 amino acids. The V and J ends lost 3 bases and 7 bases respectively, with 9 bases between them. The V gene's germline CDR1 is LNHDA and CDR2 SQIVND (reference sequence). CDR3 region: CASSISRGGELFF. In DNA, the CDR3 is TGTGCCAGTAGTATTTCACGGGGCGGGGAGCTGTTTTTT.

The chain links TRBV28 to TRBJ1-1; tentatively, D is TRBD1 (5 bases). There are 14 residues in the CDR3. The V end was cut by 5 bases, the J end by 4 bases, with 14 bases between. The germline CDR1 and CDR2 sequences are MDHEN and SYDVKM. In DNA form, the CDR3 reads TGTGCCAGCAGTCCTACCCGACAGATCACTGAAGCTTTCTTT. This gives the protein CASSPTRQITEAFF.

The chain combines TRBV18 with TRBJ2-7; 9 bases match TRBD1. V trimming: 1 base; J trimming: 4 bases; junction bases outside the gene matches: 5. In germline, CDR1 is KGHSH, CDR2 LQKENI. The CDR3 covers 15 residues. CDR3 protein: CASSPRGTGLYEQYF. The CDR3, as DNA: TGTGCCAGCTCACCACGGGGGACAGGGTTATACGAGCAGTACTTC.

With regard to this clone: An end of the junction does not agree with germline; a read error may underlie this. This chain joins TRBV6-6 and TRBJ2-7; D might be TRBD2 (5 bases). The germline gives CDR1 MNHNY, CDR2 SVGAGI (reference sequence). This CDR3 comprises 11 residues. CDR3 nucleotides: TGTGCCAGCAGTTACTCGGGAGACATCCTCTTC. Amino acids: CASSYSGDILF.

This clone turned up a few times. J is TRBJ1-3 and V is TRBV10-3; D remains unclear. Per germline, CDR1 ENHRY and CDR2 SYGVKD. Trimming removed 10 bases from V and 9 bases from J, with 13 bases in between. The CDR3 is made up of 11 amino acids. This chain's CDR3 is CATVQAGTIYF. The CDR3 nucleotides are TGTGCCACCGTCCAGGCGGGCACCATATATTTT.

The CDR3 nucleotides read TGTGCCAGCAGCTTGGGACAGGGGGCAGCTAATGAAAAACTGTTTTTT. This encodes CASSLGQGAANEKLFF. The genes are TRBV5-4 and TRBJ1-4, with 10 bases matching TRBD1. V shed 0 bases and J 3 bases; nucleotides not matched to a gene: 2. The germline gives CDR1 SGHNT, CDR2 YYREEE (reference sequence). This CDR3 comprises 16 residues. The complete variable domain, with remaining parts taken from reference TRBV5-4 and TRBJ1-4, reads ETGVTQSPTHLIKTRGQQVTLRCSSQSGHNTVSWYQQALGQGPQFIFQYYREEENGRGNFPPRFSGLQFPNYSSELNVNALELDDSALYLCASSLGQGAANEKLFFGSGTQLSVL.

Here the CDR3 DNA reads TGTGCCAGTAGTGCCGACAGGGGTCCCAACTATGGCTACACCTTC. This translates into CASSADRGPNYGYTF. The J gene is TRBJ1-2, the V gene TRBV19, with 8 bases fitting TRBD1. V lost 5 bases, J lost 2 bases, and 7 bases stayed unmatched. The germline CDR1 and CDR2 sequences are LNHDA and SQIVND (reference sequence). This CDR3 is 15 amino acids long.